The present T cell receptor (beta chain) was sequenced within a study of read filtering for tumor transcriptome and immune sequencing (dated by TCRdb to the early 2020s). Notes on the research overall: The cohort had under 20 male and approximately 15 female patients with a mean age of roughly 70 years, ranging from 47 to 80. Under revised international staging, roughly 8 patients fell into R-ISS I, some 15 into R-ISS II and over five into R-ISS III. Whole-transcriptome libraries were prepared with the TruSeq RNA Access Library Prep Kit after DNase treatment. TCR-region mapped reads per sample ranged from about 3.5 to 11 million with IR-seq versus only roughly 75 to 1273 with RNA-seq. Using the same bone marrow samples, the study compared TCR repertoires obtained by targeted immune repertoire sequencing with those obtained by bulk whole-transcriptome sequencing. One main goal was a read-filtering strategy for immune repertoire data, in particular deciding whether clonotypes backed by only one read should be removed.

Results and caveats for the whole study, not just this receptor: Rather than purified T cells, the sorted CD138-negative fraction was a mixed bone marrow immune population. Compared with RNA-seq, IR-seq captured clonotypes at much higher depth and more reliably, and a smaller IR-seq throughput was enough to identify most shared clonotypes. In IR-seq, single-read clonotypes were approximately 80% of clonotypes but approximately 3.5% of total reads; in RNA-seq they were roughly three quarters of clonotypes and less than 45% of reads. Removing single-read clonotypes increased the correlation between IR-seq and RNA-seq shared clonotype proportions.

The Immunoverse kit was used to build TCR libraries from roughly 370 ng RNA, with molecular barcoded adaptors covering alpha/delta and beta/gamma chains. The same RNA used for transcriptome sequencing was used for TCR library preparation. TCR libraries were sequenced on an Illumina HiSeq 4000 with 2 x 150 cycles. Turning to the authors' computational methods: MiXCR aligned TCR reads to human V, D, J and C references and assembled the aligned reads into CDR3 clonotypes, with quality filtering and error correction included. The tcR package in R was used to analyze clonotype counts and gene usage diversity. For inspection of raw mapping reads, RNA-seq reads were mapped by STAR aligner version 2.5.3a onto GRCh37 of the human genome. IR-seq fastq files were randomly downsampled with Seqtk 1.3 to test the effect of sequencing depth on detected clonotypes. TCRdb took the public reads, trimmed them with fastp at Q25, ran MiXCR for clone calling and kept in-frame beta chains. One record per CDR3 amino acid sequence lists the most common genes and DNA. These V and J calls derive from TCRdb rather than the authors' analysis. For this sample there are 130,000 or so distinct CDR3 sequences; around 13% appear just once. The ten largest account for more than 6.5% of the sample.

A word on this clonotype: What antigen it recognizes has not been identified. An end of the junction differs from the germline gene, which may be a read error.

Each patient had bone marrow sampled at the time of active disease. Isolation of bone marrow mononuclear cells was performed by Ficoll-Hypaque density gradient centrifugation. Myeloma plasma cells were removed and CD138-negative cells were collected by negative selection after labeling with CD138 magnetic microbeads on a MACS separator. The purity of the isolated cells was checked by flow cytometry with CD138 antibodies on an Attune NxT. Total RNA was extracted with TRIzol reagent and quantified with a NanoDrop spectrophotometer. Paired RNA-seq and IR-seq were performed on the CD138-negative bone marrow sample of each patient. The CDR3 spans 18 residues, from the cysteine through the phenylalanine. Here the CDR3 DNA is all that survives: 54 bases in frame from base 1. The CDR1 and CDR2 encoded by the germline V gene (reference sequence) are GTSNPN and SVGIG.

Recombination linked TRBV30 to TRBJ1-3; the D gene identity is not certain. The TCR sequence derives from a donor at least 40 years old with multiple myeloma. Material: a population of CD138-negative cells sorted from bone marrow. The sample's cell subset or site label, decoded: bone marrow mononuclear cells depleted of CD138+ plasma/myeloma cells by negative magnetic selection. The CDR3 in this case is CAWSVLRSPRKEGNTIYF. The nucleotide sequence reads TGTGCCTGGAGTGTACTAAGGTCCCCAAGAAAAGAAGGAAACACCATATACTTT. The full variable domain, with segments outside the CDR3 supplied by the reference TRBV30 and TRBJ1-3 proteins, appears as SQTIHQWPATLVQPVGSPLSLECTVEGTSNPNLYWYRQAAGRGLQLLFYSVGIGQISSEVPQNLSASRPQDRQFILSSKKLLLSDSGFYLCAWSVLRSPRKEGNTIYFGEGSWLTVV.